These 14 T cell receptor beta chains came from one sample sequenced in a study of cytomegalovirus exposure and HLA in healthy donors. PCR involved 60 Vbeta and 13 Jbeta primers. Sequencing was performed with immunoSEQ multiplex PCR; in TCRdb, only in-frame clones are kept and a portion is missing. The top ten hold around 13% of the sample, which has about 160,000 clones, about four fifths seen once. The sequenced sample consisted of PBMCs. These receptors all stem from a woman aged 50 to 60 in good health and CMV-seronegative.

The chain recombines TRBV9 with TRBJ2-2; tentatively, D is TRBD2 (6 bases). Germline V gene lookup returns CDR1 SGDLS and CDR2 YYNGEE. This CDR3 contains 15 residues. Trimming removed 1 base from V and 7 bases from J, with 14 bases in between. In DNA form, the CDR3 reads TGTGCCAGCAGCGTACTCTGGGGAGGAGACGGGGAGCTGTTTTTT. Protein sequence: CASSVLWGGDGELFF.

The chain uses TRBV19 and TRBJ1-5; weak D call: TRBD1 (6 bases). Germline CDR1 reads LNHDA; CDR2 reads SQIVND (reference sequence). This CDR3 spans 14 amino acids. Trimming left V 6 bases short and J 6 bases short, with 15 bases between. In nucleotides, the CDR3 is TGTGCCAGTAGGGACATCCAGGGGCGTCAGCCCCAGCATTTT. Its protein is CASRDIQGRQPQHF.

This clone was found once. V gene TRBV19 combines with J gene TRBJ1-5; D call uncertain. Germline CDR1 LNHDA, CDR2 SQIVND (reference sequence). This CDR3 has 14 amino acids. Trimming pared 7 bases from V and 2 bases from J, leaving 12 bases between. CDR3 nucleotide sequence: TGTGCCAGTAACCGAGCCCTAGGCAATCAGCCCCAGCATTTT. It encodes CASNRALGNQPQHF.

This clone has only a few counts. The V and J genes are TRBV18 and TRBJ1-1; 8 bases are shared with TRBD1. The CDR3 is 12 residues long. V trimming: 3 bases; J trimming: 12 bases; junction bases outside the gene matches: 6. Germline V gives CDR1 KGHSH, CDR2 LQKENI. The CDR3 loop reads CASSPNRTGPFF. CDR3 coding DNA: TGTGCCAGCTCACCCAACCGGACAGGGCCTTTCTTT. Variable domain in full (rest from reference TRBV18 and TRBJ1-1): NAGVMQNPRHLVRRRGQEARLRCSPMKGHSHVYWYRQLPEEGLKFMVYLQKENIIDESGMPKERFSAEFPKEGPSILRIQQVVRGDSAAYFCASSPNRTGPFFGQGTRLTVV.

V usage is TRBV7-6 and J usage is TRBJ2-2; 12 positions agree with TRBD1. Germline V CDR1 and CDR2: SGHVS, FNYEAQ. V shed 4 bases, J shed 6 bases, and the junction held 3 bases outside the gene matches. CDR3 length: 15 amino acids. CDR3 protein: CASSSGTGGSGELFF. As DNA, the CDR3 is TGTGCCAGCAGCTCCGGGACAGGGGGCTCCGGGGAGCTGTTTTTT.

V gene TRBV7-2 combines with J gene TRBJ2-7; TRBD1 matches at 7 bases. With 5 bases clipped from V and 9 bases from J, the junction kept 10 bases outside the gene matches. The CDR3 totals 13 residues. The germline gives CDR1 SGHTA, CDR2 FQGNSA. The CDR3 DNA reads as TGTGCCAGCAGCCCCCCCCCGACAGGGACGCAGTACTTC. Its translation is CASSPPPTGTQYF.

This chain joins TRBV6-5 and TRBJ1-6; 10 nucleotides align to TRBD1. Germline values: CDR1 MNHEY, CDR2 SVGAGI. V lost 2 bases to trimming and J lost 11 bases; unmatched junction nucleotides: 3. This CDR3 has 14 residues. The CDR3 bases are TGTGCCAGCAGTTACGACAGGGGGCTTACACCCCTCCACTTT. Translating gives CASSYDRGLTPLHF.

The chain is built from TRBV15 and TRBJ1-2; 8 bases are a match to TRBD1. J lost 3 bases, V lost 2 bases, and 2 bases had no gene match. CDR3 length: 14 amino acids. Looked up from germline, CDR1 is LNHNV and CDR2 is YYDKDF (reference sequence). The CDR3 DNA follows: TGTGCCACCAGCAGAAGACAGGGGCACTATGGCTACACCTTC. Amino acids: CATSRRQGHYGYTF.

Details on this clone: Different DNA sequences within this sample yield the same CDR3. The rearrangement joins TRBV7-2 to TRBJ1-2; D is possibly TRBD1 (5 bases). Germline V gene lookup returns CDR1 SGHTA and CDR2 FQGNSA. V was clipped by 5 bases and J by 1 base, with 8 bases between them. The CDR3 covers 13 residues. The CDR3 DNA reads TGTGCCAGCAGCCCGGACATTAACTATGGCTACACCTTC. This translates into CASSPDINYGYTF.

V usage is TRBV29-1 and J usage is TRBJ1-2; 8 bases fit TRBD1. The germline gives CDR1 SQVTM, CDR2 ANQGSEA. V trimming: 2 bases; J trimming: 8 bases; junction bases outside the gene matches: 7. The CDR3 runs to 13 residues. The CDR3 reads CSVEHQGAGGYTF. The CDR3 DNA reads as TGCAGCGTTGAACACCAGGGGGCAGGGGGCTACACCTTC.

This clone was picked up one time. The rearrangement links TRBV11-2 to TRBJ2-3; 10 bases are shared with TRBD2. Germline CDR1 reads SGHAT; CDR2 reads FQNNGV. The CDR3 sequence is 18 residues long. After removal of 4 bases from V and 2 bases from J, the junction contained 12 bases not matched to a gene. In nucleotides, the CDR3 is TGTGCCAGCAGCTCTCCCCTAGCTAGCGGGGGCTCCACAGATACGCAGTATTTT. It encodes CASSSPLASGGSTDTQYF. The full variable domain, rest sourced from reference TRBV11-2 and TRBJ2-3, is EAGVAQSPRYKIIEKRQSVAFWCNPISGHATLYWYQQILGQGPKLLIQFQNNGVVDDSQLPKDRFSAERLKGVDSTLKIQPAKLEDSAVYLCASSSPLASGGSTDTQYFGPGTRLTVL.

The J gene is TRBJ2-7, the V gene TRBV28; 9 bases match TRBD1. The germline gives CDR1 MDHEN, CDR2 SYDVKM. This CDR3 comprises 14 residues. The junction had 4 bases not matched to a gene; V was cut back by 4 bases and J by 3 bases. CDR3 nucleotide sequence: TGTGCCAGCAGTTCTACAGGGGGCGGCTACGAGCAGTACTTC. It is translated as CASSSTGGGYEQYF.

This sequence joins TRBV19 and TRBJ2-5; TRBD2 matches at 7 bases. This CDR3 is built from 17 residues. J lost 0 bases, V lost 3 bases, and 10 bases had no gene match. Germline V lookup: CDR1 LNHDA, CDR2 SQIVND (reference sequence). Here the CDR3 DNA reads TGTGCCAGTAGTATCGGGGGGACGGGGACGTACCAAGAGACCCAGTACTTC. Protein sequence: CASSIGGTGTYQETQYF.

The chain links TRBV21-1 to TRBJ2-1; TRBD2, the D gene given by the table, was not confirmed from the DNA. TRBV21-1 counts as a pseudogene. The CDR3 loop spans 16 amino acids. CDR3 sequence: CASSNCGRAVYNEQFF. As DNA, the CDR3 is TGTGCCAGCAGCAATTGCGGGAGGGCCGTGTACAATGAGCAGTTCTTC.